This T cell receptor beta chain was sequenced in a study of shared clonotypes between healthy human individuals. Overall study findings and caveats: Richness estimates generally favored naive over memory subsets.

This CDR3 has 17 amino acids. Germline V lookup: CDR1 SGDLS, CDR2 YYNGEE. V was pared by 2 bases and J by 11 bases, with 25 bases between. Donation came from healthy HIV-negative adults that had no recent acute infections or vaccinations. The table came from immunoSEQ multiplex PCR; TCRdb's copy has only in-frame clones and leaves some out. The table shows about 1.4 million clones, with about 96% occurring only once. About this clone itself: Its target is unknown.

This sequence was found in a man aged 25 to 45 in good health. Sequencing used naive CD4+ T cells sorted from blood. Subset denoted: CD45RA+ positively selected. The chain uses TRBV9 and TRBJ1-4; D is perhaps TRBD1 (6 bases). The DNA of the CDR3 is TGTGCCAGCAGCGTTGGGGCAGGGGCTACGTCGCGTGGTAAACTGTTTTTT. It yields the protein CASSVGAGATSRGKLFF.